This T cell receptor beta chain was captured in a study of T-cell memory formation after mild COVID-19. On the study more broadly: Largely, TCR clusters stayed within a single donor.

TCRdb itself ran the 5' RACE reads through MiXCR, one entry per CDR3 protein. The repertoire has some 180,000 distinct CDR3 sequences, 10% to 15% of them found once; the top ten carry approximately 3.4%. This clonotype was counted only a few times. Germline CDR1 reads MNHEY; CDR2 reads SVGAGI. The CDR3 totals 12 residues. Trimming took 10 bases from V and 4 from J, leaving 8 bases between them. The chain recombines TRBV6-5 with TRBJ1-6, with D unresolved. Input material: PBMCs or a T cell subset sorted from them (not recorded which). This sequence was found in a man aged 18 to 30 who had mild COVID-19 (a few samples of this study predate the infection). Cell type and time point are not known. The CDR3 DNA follows: TGTGCCACCCGGGCGTATAATTCACCCCTCCACTTT. Its protein product is CATRAYNSPLHF.